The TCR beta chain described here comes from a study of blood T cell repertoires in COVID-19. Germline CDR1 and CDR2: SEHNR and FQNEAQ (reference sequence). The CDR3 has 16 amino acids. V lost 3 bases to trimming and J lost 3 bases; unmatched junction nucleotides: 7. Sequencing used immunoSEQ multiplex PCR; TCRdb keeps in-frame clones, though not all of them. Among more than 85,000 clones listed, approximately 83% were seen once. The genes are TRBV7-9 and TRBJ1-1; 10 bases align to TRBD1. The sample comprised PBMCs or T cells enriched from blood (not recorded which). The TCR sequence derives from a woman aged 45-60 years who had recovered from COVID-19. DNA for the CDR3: TGTGCCAGCAGCTTTCGGACAGGGGGGCGCGACACTGAAGCTTTCTTT. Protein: CASSFRTGGRDTEAFF.